This is a list of T cell receptor beta chains from one sample in a study of T cells in localized non-small cell lung cancer. TCRdb's table, derived via immunoSEQ multiplex PCR, lists solely in-frame clones and lacks some. The table includes 20,000 to 25,000 clones, 75% to 90% detected once. Sequencing used PBMCs, obtained before any cancer treatment. These receptors were obtained from a man aged 40 to 69 with stage II squamous cell lung carcinoma. The CDR3 runs from the conserved cysteine through the conserved F or W. A D gene is named only where the DNA matches it firmly. Clone size, where shown, is once, few, many, or a class for clones that have expanded.

d_call	clone_size	j_call	v_call	cdr3_aa	cdr3_nt
TRBD2	once	TRBJ2-1	TRBV15	CATSRESSGLGYNEQFF	TGTGCCACCAGCAGAGAGTCCTCGGGACTAGGGTACAATGAGCAGTTCTTC
.	.	TRBJ1-2	TRBV19	CASSIGPGNYGYTF	TGTGCCAGTAGTATAGGTCCAGGGAACTATGGCTACACCTTC
TRBD1	.	TRBJ2-1	TRBV18	CASSPSDRGGNEQFF	TGTGCCAGCTCACCATCGGACAGGGGGGGCAATGAGCAGTTCTTC
.	.	TRBJ2-3	TRBV5-6	CASSYPSHTQYF	TGTGCCAGCAGCTACCCCTCCCATACGCAGTATTTT
.	.	TRBJ2-7	TRBV10-2	CASRAGPGEQYF	TGCGCCAGCAGGGCGGGACCGGGAGAGCAGTACTTC
.	.	TRBJ2-1	TRBV11-2	CASQTSFNEQFF	TGTGCCAGCCAAACATCCTTCAATGAGCAGTTCTTC
.	.	TRBJ2-6	TRBV5-1	CASSWDGGANVLTF	TGCGCCAGCAGCTGGGACGGAGGGGCCAACGTCCTGACTTTC
TRBD1	.	TRBJ1-6	TRBV15	CATSRGQNNSPLHF	TGTGCCACCAGCAGGGGACAGAATAATTCACCCCTCCACTTT
.	.	TRBJ1-2	TRBV14	CASSPDRYSYGYTF	TGTGCCAGCAGTCCAGACAGGTACAGCTATGGCTACACCTTC
TRBD1	.	TRBJ2-7	TRBV7-8	CASSQQGAKSYEQYF	TGTGCCAGCAGCCAACAGGGGGCAAAGTCCTACGAGCAGTACTTC
TRBD1	once	TRBJ1-2	TRBV6-1	CASSKGGSGALYGYTF	TGTGCCAGCAGTAAAGGGGGCTCTGGGGCCCTCTATGGCTACACCTTC
TRBD2	.	TRBJ2-1	TRBV19	CASSIVGRGDNNEQFF	TGTGCCAGTAGTATAGTGGGGCGGGGGGACAACAATGAGCAGTTCTTC
TRBD2	.	TRBJ2-1	TRBV9	CASSVGRERGYNEQFF	TGTGCCAGCAGCGTAGGGCGGGAGCGAGGCTACAATGAGCAGTTCTTC
.	.	TRBJ2-7	TRBV18	CASSPSGHSYEQYF	TGTGCCAGCTCCCCGAGCGGGCACTCCTACGAGCAGTACTTC
TRBD2	.	TRBJ2-7	TRBV29-1	CSVGLAGGYEQYF	TGCAGCGTTGGGTTAGCGGGAGGATACGAGCAGTACTTC
.	.	TRBJ1-2	TRBV6-1	CASRGAGAYYYGYTF	TGTGCCAGCAGAGGTGCCGGGGCCTATTACTATGGCTACACCTTC
TRBD2	.	TRBJ2-1	TRBV9	CASSGSGGSGEQFF	TGTGCCAGCAGCGGTAGCGGGGGTTCAGGTGAGCAGTTCTTC
.	.	TRBJ2-3	TRBV5-1	CASSLGSWSTDTQYF	TGCGCCAGCAGCTTGGGGTCCTGGAGCACAGATACGCAGTATTTT
.	medium-sized	TRBJ2-1	TRBV7-9	CASSLPLAPRGNEQFF	TGTGCCAGCAGCTTACCCCTTGCTCCACGGGGCAATGAGCAGTTCTTC
.	.	TRBJ1-2	TRBV30	CACEGGGNGYTF	TGTGCCTGCGAGGGGGGCGGGAATGGCTACACCTTC
.	.	TRBJ1-1	TRBV5-1	CASSYGIGGMNTEAFF	TGCGCCAGCAGCTACGGAATAGGTGGAATGAACACTGAAGCTTTCTTT
TRBD1	.	TRBJ1-1	TRBV6-5	CATYRGMTEAFF	TGTGCCACCTACAGGGGTATGACTGAAGCTTTCTTT
.	.	TRBJ1-2	TRBV29-1	CSVGPKGEDYTF	TGCAGCGTTGGGCCCAAGGGCGAAGACTACACCTTC
TRBD2	.	TRBJ2-2	TRBV19	CASSIVGTSGPGELFF	TGTGCCAGTAGTATAGTCGGGACTAGCGGGCCCGGGGAGCTGTTTTTT
TRBD1	.	TRBJ1-2	TRBV13	CASSETGGEYYGYTF	TGTGCCAGCAGCGAAACAGGGGGGGAGTACTATGGCTACACCTTC
.	.	TRBJ2-7	TRBV7-2	CASSSSGDEQYF	TGTGCCAGCAGCTCCTCCGGGGACGAGCAGTACTTC